These T cell receptor beta chains were read from a single sample in a study of blood T cell dynamics during melanoma immunotherapy. Using immunoSEQ multiplex PCR, the repertoire was profiled, and TCRdb retains in-frame clones only, with some absent. Among 4,500 to 6,000 clones, approximately 83% were seen once, and the ten largest hold around 31%. The sequenced sample was blood, obtained from a patient treated with checkpoint blockade. The receptors derive from a human donor with melanoma. CDR3s include the opening cysteine and the closing phenylalanine or tryptophan. Each record gives: CDR3 length, J gene, D gene, V gene, clone size, CDR3 protein, CDR3 DNA. A D gene is named only where the DNA matches it firmly. A row's size may be missing; if present it is once, few, many or a size class.

13	TRBJ2-7	NA	TRBV9	once	CASSVGWGAEQYF	TGTGCCAGCAGCGTAGGGTGGGGGGCCGAGCAGTACTTC
11	TRBJ1-1	NA	TRBV6-9	NA	CASSTVRVAFF	TGTGCCAGCAGTACCGTGAGGGTGGCTTTCTTT
18	TRBJ2-5	TRBD2	TRBV4-1	NA	CASSQAVAGVVIQETQYF	TGCGCCAGCAGCCAAGCGGTAGCGGGAGTGGTCATCCAAGAGACCCAGTACTTC
18	TRBJ1-1	TRBD1	TRBV4-3	NA	CASSQATGQGYMNTEAFF	TGCGCCAGCAGCCAAGCAACGGGACAGGGCTATATGAACACTGAAGCTTTCTTT
15	TRBJ2-7	TRBD2	TRBV7-3	once	CASSQGLAGNYEQYF	TGTGCTAGCAGCCAGGGACTAGCGGGAAACTACGAGCAGTACTTC
13	TRBJ2-5	NA	TRBV2	NA	CASTLAGQETQYF	TGTGCCAGCACCCTCGCGGGCCAAGAGACCCAGTACTTC
12	TRBJ2-1	NA	TRBV11-2	NA	CASSGIYNEQFF	TGTGCCAGCAGCGGGATCTACAATGAGCAGTTCTTC
15	TRBJ2-7	TRBD1	TRBV30	NA	CAWSFWTGRPSEQYF	TGTGCCTGGAGTTTCTGGACAGGGAGGCCCTCCGAGCAGTACTTC
15	TRBJ1-6	NA	TRBV11-3	NA	CASSPGVTYNSPLHF	TGTGCCAGCAGCCCGGGAGTCACCTATAATTCACCCCTCCACTTT
14	TRBJ2-2	NA	TRBV18	NA	CASSPPSNTGELFF	TGTGCCAGCTCACCACCATCGAACACCGGGGAGCTGTTTTTT
17	TRBJ2-2	TRBD2	TRBV9	NA	CASSVPFGGANTGELFF	TGTGCCAGCAGCGTCCCCTTCGGGGGGGCGAACACCGGGGAGCTGTTTTTT
13	TRBJ2-5	NA	TRBV25-1	NA	CASSEPGLETQYF	TGTGCCAGCAGCGAACCGGGATTGGAGACCCAGTACTTC
15	TRBJ1-3	TRBD1	TRBV19	NA	CASSLTGIGGNTIYF	TGTGCCAGTAGTTTGACAGGGATTGGTGGAAACACCATATATTTT
12	TRBJ1-2	NA	TRBV7-3	NA	CAGALTNYGYTF	TGTGCCGGGGCATTGACTAACTATGGCTACACCTTC
17	TRBJ1-3	NA	TRBV9	NA	CASSVGSATFSGNTIYF	TGTGCCAGCAGCGTGGGGAGCGCAACTTTCTCTGGAAACACCATATATTTT
13	TRBJ1-4	NA	TRBV5-1	NA	CASRQVSGEKLFF	TGCGCCAGCAGACAGGTCTCGGGTGAAAAACTGTTTTTT
16	TRBJ1-2	NA	TRBV11-3	NA	CASSSRSGTRYYGYTF	TGTGCCAGCAGCTCCCGTTCCGGGACACGTTACTATGGCTACACCTTC
14	TRBJ2-3	NA	TRBV2	NA	CASSSTSSTDTQYF	TGTGCCAGCAGTTCGACTAGTAGCACAGATACGCAGTATTTT
12	TRBJ2-7	NA	TRBV10-2	once	CATNRGSYEQYF	TGCGCCACAAACAGAGGGTCCTACGAGCAGTACTTC
15	TRBJ2-7	NA	TRBV19	NA	CASSIGTVSSYEQYF	TGTGCCAGTAGCATCGGGACTGTGAGCTCCTACGAGCAGTACTTC
17	TRBJ1-6	TRBD1	TRBV30	NA	CAWIVGPPGQVNSPLHF	TGTGCCTGGATTGTTGGGCCCCCGGGACAGGTAAATTCACCCCTCCACTTT
15	TRBJ1-5	TRBD1	TRBV27	large	CASNPTGGAPQPQHF	TGTGCCAGCAACCCCACAGGGGGCGCCCCTCAGCCCCAGCATTTT
13	TRBJ1-2	NA	TRBV30	NA	CAWSFRSGYGYTF	TGTGCCTGGAGTTTCCGGTCGGGCTATGGCTACACCTTC
18	TRBJ2-7	TRBD1	TRBV7-6	NA	CASSLAPAGTGSSYEQYF	TGTGCCAGCAGCTTAGCCCCGGCCGGGACAGGGAGCTCCTACGAGCAGTACTTC
13	TRBJ2-1	NA	TRBV6-5	NA	CASTSTSYNEQFF	TGTGCCAGCACAAGTACCTCCTACAATGAGCAGTTCTTC
14	TRBJ2-3	NA	TRBV12-5	NA	CASLDRSRTDTQYF	TGTGCTAGTCTTGACAGGTCCCGCACAGATACGCAGTATTTT
13	TRBJ2-7	NA	TRBV30	NA	CAWSAQGGSEQYF	TGTGCCTGGAGCGCCCAAGGGGGAAGCGAGCAGTACTTC
15	TRBJ1-2	NA	TRBV27	NA	CASSSTWTGTYGYTF	TGTGCCAGCAGTTCAACCTGGACGGGAACTTATGGCTACACCTTC
15	TRBJ2-1	TRBD2	TRBV29-1	NA	CSVAGLASSYNEQFF	TGCAGCGTTGCTGGACTAGCTAGCTCCTACAATGAGCAGTTCTTC